This T cell receptor beta chain derives from a study of neurological immune-mediated disorders. Whole-study context: Relapsing-remitting forms accounted for about 90% of the roughly 35 multiple sclerosis patients and secondary progressive forms for 3. General study results and limits: Levels of TCR clonal expansion peaked in HTLV-1-associated myelopathy and reached their lowest in multiple sclerosis, under those of healthy controls.

5'RACE with 10-nucleotide random UMIs produced the cDNA. The yield of each sequencing run was over 160 million TCR-beta sequences from 15-18 subjects. TCRdb re-analysed the 5' RACE reads in MiXCR, keeping a single row per CDR3 protein. The table has 75,000 to 80,000 distinct CDR3 sequences, 4% to 6% seen once; the top ten hold approximately 2.2%. CDR1 MNHNS and CDR2 SASEGT come from the germline V gene. The V end lost 0 bases, the J end lost 10 bases, and 13 bases lay between the germline ends. The CDR3 has 14 residues. This clonotype was counted at least ten times. Its antigen is undetermined. The sample consisted of PBMCs. This sequence joins TRBV6-1 and TRBJ2-1, with D possibly TRBD1 on 5 matching bases. This clonotype originated in a woman aged 30 to 39 with multiple sclerosis. CDR3 bases: TGTGCCAGCAGTGAAGCGAGACAGCCCCGGGAGCAGTTCTTC. Its protein is CASSEARQPREQFF.